This section outlines one TCR beta chain sequence together with its context. In the authors' methods: Cell counts per sample came from amplifying reference gene primers. Assay: immunoSEQ multiplex PCR; the TCRdb copy retains only in-frame clones and omits some. V and J calls and clone size follow that table, whereas D and trimming were derived from the DNA. There are fewer than 350,000 clones in the sample; around 87% occur only once, and around 2.1% lies in the top ten. The source of the sample is a study of blood T cell repertoires in COVID-19. Turning to the study itself: The analysed material was cDNA or gDNA that came from T cells, B-cell-depleted T cells, or PBMCs.

The V and J ends lost 6 bases and 8 bases, in that order; junction bases with no gene match: 9. Germline loops: CDR1 MDHEN, CDR2 SYDVKM. The CDR3 is made up of 14 amino acids. Sequenced material: peripheral blood. This TCR came from a woman aged 25 to 39 who had recovered from COVID-19. The chain couples TRBV28 to TRBJ2-4, with 8 positions matching TRBD2. The CDR3 loop reads CASSPSGGWDIQYF. CDR3 in DNA: TGTGCCAGCAGCCCCTCGGGGGGGTGGGACATTCAGTACTTC. Based on the CDR3 plus reference TRBV28 and TRBJ2-4, the full variable domain is DVKVTQSSRYLVKRTGEKVFLECVQDMDHENMFWYRQDPGLGLRLIYFSYDVKMKEKGDIPEGYSVSREKKERFSLILESASTNQTSMYLCASSPSGGWDIQYFGAGTRLSVL.